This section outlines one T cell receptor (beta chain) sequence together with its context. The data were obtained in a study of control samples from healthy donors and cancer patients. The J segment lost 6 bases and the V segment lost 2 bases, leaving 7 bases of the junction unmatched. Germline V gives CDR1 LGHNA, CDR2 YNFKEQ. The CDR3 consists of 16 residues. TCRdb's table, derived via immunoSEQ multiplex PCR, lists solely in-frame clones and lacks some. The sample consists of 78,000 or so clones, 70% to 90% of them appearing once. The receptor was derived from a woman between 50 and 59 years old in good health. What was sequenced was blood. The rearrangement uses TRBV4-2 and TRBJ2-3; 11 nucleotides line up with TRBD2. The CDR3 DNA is TGTGCCAGCAGCCAAACTACTAGCGGGGGTTCCGATACGCAGTATTTT. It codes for CASSQTTSGGSDTQYF.